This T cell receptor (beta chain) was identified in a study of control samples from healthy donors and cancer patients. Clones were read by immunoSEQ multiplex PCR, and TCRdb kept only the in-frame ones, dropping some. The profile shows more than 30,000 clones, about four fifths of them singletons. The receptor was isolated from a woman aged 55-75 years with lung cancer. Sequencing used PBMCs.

The CDR3 coding sequence is TGTGCCAGTACTTGGGGAAGCGGGGTGTACAATGAGCAGTTCTTC. The encoded protein is CASTWGSGVYNEQFF. V and J are TRBV5-5 and TRBJ2-1; 7 nucleotides line up with TRBD2. The CDR3 loop spans 15 amino acids. The junction had 12 bases not matched to a gene; V was cut back by 8 bases and J by 4 bases. Germline assignment: CDR1 SGHKS and CDR2 YYEKEE (reference sequence).